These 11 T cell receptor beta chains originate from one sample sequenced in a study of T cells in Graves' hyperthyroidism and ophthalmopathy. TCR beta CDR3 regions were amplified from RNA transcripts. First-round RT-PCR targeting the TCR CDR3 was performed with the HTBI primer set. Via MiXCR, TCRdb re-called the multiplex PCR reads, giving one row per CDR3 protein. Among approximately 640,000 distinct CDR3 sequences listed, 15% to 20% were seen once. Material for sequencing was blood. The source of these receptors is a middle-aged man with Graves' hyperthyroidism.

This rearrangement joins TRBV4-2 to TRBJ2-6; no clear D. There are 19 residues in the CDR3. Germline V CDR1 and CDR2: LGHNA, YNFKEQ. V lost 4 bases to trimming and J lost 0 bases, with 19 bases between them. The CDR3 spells CASSPQHGGTSSGANVLTF. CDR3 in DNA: TGTGCCAGCAGCCCCCAGCATGGTGGTACCAGCTCTGGGGCCAACGTCCTGACTTTC.

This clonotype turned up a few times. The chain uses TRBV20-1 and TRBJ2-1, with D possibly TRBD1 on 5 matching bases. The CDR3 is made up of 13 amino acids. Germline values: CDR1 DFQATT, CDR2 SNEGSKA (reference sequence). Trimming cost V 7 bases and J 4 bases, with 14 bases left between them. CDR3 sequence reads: CSVQGRVYNEQFF. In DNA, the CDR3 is TGCAGTGTTCAGGGAAGGGTTTACAATGAGCAGTTCTTC.

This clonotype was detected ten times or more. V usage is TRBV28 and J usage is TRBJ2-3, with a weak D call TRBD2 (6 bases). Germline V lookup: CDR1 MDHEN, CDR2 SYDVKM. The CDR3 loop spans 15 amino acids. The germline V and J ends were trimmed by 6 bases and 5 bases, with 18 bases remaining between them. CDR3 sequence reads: CASSRRGAGGDTQYF. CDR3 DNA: TGTGCCAGCAGCCGCCGAGGGGCCGGGGGAGATACGCAGTATTTT.

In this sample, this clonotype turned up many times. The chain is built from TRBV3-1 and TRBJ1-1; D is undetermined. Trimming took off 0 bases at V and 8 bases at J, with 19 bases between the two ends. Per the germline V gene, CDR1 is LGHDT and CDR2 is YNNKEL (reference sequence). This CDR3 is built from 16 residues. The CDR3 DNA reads TGTGCCAGCAGCCAAGATTTTGGTGGAGGCGGCACCGAAGCTTTCTTT. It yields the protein CASSQDFGGGGTEAFF. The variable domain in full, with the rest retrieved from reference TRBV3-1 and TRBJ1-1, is DTAVSQTPKYLVTQMGNDKSIKCEQNLGHDTMYWYKQDSKKFLKIMFSYNNKELIINETVPNRFSPKSPDKAHLNLHINSLELGDSAVYFCASSQDFGGGGTEAFFGQGTRLTVV.

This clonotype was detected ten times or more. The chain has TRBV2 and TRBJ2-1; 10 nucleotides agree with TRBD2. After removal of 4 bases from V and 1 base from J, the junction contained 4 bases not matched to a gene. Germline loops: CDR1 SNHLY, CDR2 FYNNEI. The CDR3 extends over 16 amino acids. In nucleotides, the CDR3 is TGTGCCAGCAGTGGGGGACTAGCGTATTCCTACAATGAGCAGTTCTTC. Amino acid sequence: CASSGGLAYSYNEQFF.

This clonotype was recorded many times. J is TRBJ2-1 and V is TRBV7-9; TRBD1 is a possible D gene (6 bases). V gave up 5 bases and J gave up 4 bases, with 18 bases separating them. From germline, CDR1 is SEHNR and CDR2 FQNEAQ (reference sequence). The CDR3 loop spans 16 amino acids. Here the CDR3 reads CASSPPGNRAYNEQFF. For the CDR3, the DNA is TGTGCCAGCAGCCCCCCGGGTAACAGGGCATACAATGAGCAGTTCTTC.

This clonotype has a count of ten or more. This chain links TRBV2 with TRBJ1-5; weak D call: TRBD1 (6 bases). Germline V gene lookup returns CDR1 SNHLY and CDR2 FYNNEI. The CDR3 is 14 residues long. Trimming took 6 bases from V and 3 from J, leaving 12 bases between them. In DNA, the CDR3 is TGTGCCAGCAGGTCCGGGACATACAATCAGCCCCAGCATTTT. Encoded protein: CASRSGTYNQPQHF.

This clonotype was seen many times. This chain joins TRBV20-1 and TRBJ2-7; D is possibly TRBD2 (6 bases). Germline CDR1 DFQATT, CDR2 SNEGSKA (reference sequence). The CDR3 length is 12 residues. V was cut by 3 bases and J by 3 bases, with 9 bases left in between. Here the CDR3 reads CSASPGLYEQYF. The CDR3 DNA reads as TGCAGTGCTAGCCCGGGACTCTACGAGCAGTACTTC.

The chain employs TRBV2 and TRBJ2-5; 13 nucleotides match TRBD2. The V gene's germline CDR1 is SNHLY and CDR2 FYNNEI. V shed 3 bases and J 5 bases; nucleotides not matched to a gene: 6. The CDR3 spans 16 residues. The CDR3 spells CASSEGATSGRETQYF. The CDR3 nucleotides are TGTGCCAGCAGTGAGGGCGCGACTAGCGGGAGGGAGACCCAGTACTTC. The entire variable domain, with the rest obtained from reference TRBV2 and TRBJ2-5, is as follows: EPEVTQTPSHQVTQMGQEVILRCVPISNHLYFYWYRQILGQKVEFLVSFYNNEISEKSEIFDDQFSVERPDGSNFTLKIRSTKLEDSAMYFCASSEGATSGRETQYFGPGTRLLVL.

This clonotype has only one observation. CDR3 DNA: TGCGCCAGCAGCCCCGATACCGGTTTGGTATACGAGCAGTACTTC. This encodes CASSPDTGLVYEQYF. This chain connects TRBV4-1 to TRBJ2-7, with D unresolved. This CDR3 has 15 amino acids. V was clipped by 4 bases and J by 4 bases, with 17 bases between them. CDR1 MGHRA and CDR2 YSYEKL come from the germline V gene.

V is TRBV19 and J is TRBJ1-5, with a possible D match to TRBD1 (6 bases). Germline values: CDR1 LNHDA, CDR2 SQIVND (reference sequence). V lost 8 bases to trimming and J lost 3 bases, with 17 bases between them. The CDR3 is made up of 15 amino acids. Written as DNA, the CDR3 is TGTGCCAGTGGTAACCGGGACACCTCCAATCAGCCCCAGCATTTT. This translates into CASGNRDTSNQPQHF.